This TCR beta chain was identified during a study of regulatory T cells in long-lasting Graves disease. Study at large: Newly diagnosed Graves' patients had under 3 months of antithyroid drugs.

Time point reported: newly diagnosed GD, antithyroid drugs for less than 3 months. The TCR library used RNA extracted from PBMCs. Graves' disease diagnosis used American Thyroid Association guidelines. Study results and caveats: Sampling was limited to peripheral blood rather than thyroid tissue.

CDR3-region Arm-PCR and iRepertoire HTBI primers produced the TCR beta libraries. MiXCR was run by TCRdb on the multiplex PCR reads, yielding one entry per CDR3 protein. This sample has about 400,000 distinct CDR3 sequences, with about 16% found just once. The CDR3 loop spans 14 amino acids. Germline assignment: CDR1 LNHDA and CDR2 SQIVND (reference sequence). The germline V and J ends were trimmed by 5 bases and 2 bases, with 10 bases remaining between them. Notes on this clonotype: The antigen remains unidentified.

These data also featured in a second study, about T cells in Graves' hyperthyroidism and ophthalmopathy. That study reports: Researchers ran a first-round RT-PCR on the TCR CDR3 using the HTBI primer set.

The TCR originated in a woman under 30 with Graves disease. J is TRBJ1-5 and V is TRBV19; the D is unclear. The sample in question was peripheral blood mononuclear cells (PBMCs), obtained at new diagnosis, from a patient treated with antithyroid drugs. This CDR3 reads CASSGLRGNQPQHF. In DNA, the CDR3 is TGTGCCAGTAGTGGACTGAGGGGCAATCAGCCCCAGCATTTT.